The T cell receptor (beta chain) under discussion was sequenced for a study of blood T cell repertoires in COVID-19. Background on the study: In each case, the material was cDNA or gDNA derived from T cells, B-cell-depleted T cells, or PBMCs.

One Seattle source followed patients from active infection through their disease course. Here immunoSEQ multiplex PCR was the method, and the copy in TCRdb shows in-frame clones only, minus some. Among some 330,000 clones listed, roughly 90% were seen once. This CDR3 comprises 18 residues. From germline, CDR1 is LNHDA and CDR2 SQIVND (reference sequence). V was trimmed by 1 base and J by 3 bases, leaving 18 bases between them. This clone was observed a few times. Sequenced sample: peripheral blood. This chain links TRBV19 with TRBJ2-2; tentatively, D is TRBD2 (6 bases). This clonotype originated in a woman aged 25-40 years with COVID-19, enrolled during active disease. CDR3 DNA sequence: TGTGCCAGTAGTATAGCAGGGAGGTCATTTTTATACACCGGGGAGCTGTTTTTT. Translating it yields CASSIAGRSFLYTGELFF.